A selection of T cell receptor beta chains follows, all from one sample in a study of blood T cell repertoires in COVID-19. Generated by immunoSEQ multiplex PCR, the TCRdb table keeps only in-frame clones and is missing some. Among about 280,000 clones listed, roughly nine tenths were seen once. Material for sequencing was peripheral blood. The receptors stem from a woman in her forties who had recovered from COVID-19. Both conserved end residues are part of each CDR3. The order of the fields is clone size, D gene, CDR3 length, V gene, J gene, CDR3 protein, CDR3 DNA. The D gene is left open where the match is weak. The size entry is marked missing in some rows and otherwise reads once, few, many or a size class.

>.|.|12|TRBV27|TRBJ2-1
CASSLSTGEQFF
TGTGCCAGCAGTTTATCGACGGGAGAGCAGTTCTTC
>.|TRBD1|13|TRBV2|TRBJ1-1
CASTGRQGPDAFF
TGTGCCAGCACCGGGAGACAGGGTCCCGACGCTTTCTTT
>.|.|19|TRBV19|TRBJ2-2
CASSMDGGRVGVYTGELFF
TGTGCCAGTAGTATGGACGGGGGACGGGTGGGGGTTTACACCGGGGAGCTGTTTTTT
>.|TRBD2|14|TRBV11-2|TRBJ2-7
CASSLDLAVYEQYF
TGTGCCAGCAGCTTAGACCTAGCGGTCTACGAGCAGTACTTC
>.|.|14|TRBV19|TRBJ1-1
CASSKQVDSSEAFF
TGTGCCAGTAGTAAACAGGTTGATAGCTCTGAAGCTTTCTTT
>.|TRBD2|15|TRBV2|TRBJ2-5
CASRRLVGGEETQYF
TGTGCCAGCAGAAGACTAGTGGGAGGGGAGGAGACCCAGTACTTC
>.|TRBD2|16|TRBV7-9|TRBJ2-5
CASSTTSGSAGETQYF
TGTGCCAGCAGCACGACTAGCGGGAGTGCCGGAGAGACCCAGTACTTC
>.|.|14|TRBV7-9|TRBJ2-1
CASTQAGYPNEQFF
TGTGCCAGCACCCAGGCAGGCTATCCCAATGAGCAGTTCTTC
>.|TRBD1|15|TRBV6-5|TRBJ2-2
CASRPTGGRTGELFF
TGTGCCAGCAGACCAACAGGGGGGAGGACCGGGGAGCTGTTTTTT
>.|TRBD1|16|TRBV30|TRBJ1-1
CAWGGDRGASYTEAFF
TGTGCCTGGGGAGGGGACAGGGGTGCTTCTTACACTGAAGCTTTCTTT
>.|.|14|TRBV7-8|TRBJ1-2
CASSTTVTDYGYTF
TGTGCCAGCAGCACCACTGTGACAGACTATGGCTACACCTTC
>once|.|13|TRBV4-1|TRBJ2-5
CASSQGRWETQYF
TGCGCCAGCAGCCAAGGGAGGTGGGAGACCCAGTACTTC
>.|TRBD1|13|TRBV9|TRBJ2-1
CASSEDRADEQFF
TGTGCCAGCTCAGAGGACAGGGCGGATGAGCAGTTCTTC
>.|TRBD2|15|TRBV5-1|TRBJ2-1
CASSLVAGGPGEQFF
TGCGCCAGCAGCTTGGTGGCGGGAGGGCCTGGGGAGCAGTTCTTC
>.|.|16|TRBV7-2|TRBJ1-1
CASSLGEGRINTEAFF
TGTGCCAGCAGCTTAGGGGAGGGACGGATAAACACTGAAGCTTTCTTT
>.|TRBD2|16|TRBV4-1|TRBJ2-5
CASSQLASGAQETQYF
TGCGCCAGCAGCCAACTGGCTAGCGGAGCCCAAGAGACCCAGTACTTC
>.|TRBD1|14|TRBV28|TRBJ1-5
CASSPSGGFQPQHF
TGTGCCAGCAGCCCTTCAGGGGGCTTTCAGCCCCAGCATTTT
>.|TRBD2|16|TRBV9|TRBJ2-5
CASSLRLAGEPETQYF
TGTGCCAGCAGCCTTCGACTAGCGGGAGAGCCGGAGACCCAGTACTTC
>.|.|15|TRBV18|TRBJ2-1
CASSPGPSSYNEQFF
TGTGCCAGCTCCCCGGGTCCGAGCTCCTACAATGAGCAGTTCTTC
>.|TRBD2|17|TRBV28|TRBJ2-3
CASSGASGGLGTDTQYF
TGTGCCAGCAGTGGCGCAAGCGGGGGATTGGGGACAGATACGCAGTATTTT
>.|.|12|TRBV24-1|TRBJ2-5
CATSDFRETQYF
TGTGCCACCAGTGATTTCCGAGAGACCCAGTACTTC
>.|TRBD1|14|TRBV10-3|TRBJ2-3
CAISPDRATDTQYF
TGTGCCATCAGTCCGGACAGGGCCACAGATACGCAGTATTTT
>.|TRBD2|15|TRBV4-2|TRBJ2-7
CASSQGAGGPYEQYF
TGTGCCAGCAGCCAGGGGGCGGGAGGCCCCTACGAGCAGTACTTC
>.|TRBD1|15|TRBV24-1|TRBJ2-1
CATSDSDRASNEQFF
TGTGCCACCAGTGATTCTGACAGGGCTTCCAATGAGCAGTTCTTC
>.|TRBD1|14|TRBV5-4|TRBJ1-2
CASSPGTANYGYTF
TGTGCCAGCAGCCCTGGGACAGCTAACTATGGCTACACCTTC
>.|.|16|TRBV28|TRBJ2-3
CASSWAAGAGTDTQYF
TGTGCCAGCAGTTGGGCGGCAGGGGCGGGCACAGATACGCAGTATTTT
>.|TRBD2|17|TRBV4-1|TRBJ2-7
CASSQDRGTSVSYEQYF
TGCGCCAGCAGCCAAGATCGGGGGACTAGCGTCTCCTACGAGCAGTACTTC
>.|TRBD2|12|TRBV30|TRBJ2-5
CAWTSGTETQYF
TGTGCCTGGACTAGCGGGACAGAGACCCAGTACTTC
>.|TRBD1|14|TRBV29-1|TRBJ2-7
CSVLDRDRHREQYF
TGCAGCGTCCTCGACCGGGACAGGCACCGAGAGCAGTACTTC
>.|.|16|TRBV28|TRBJ1-5
CASSLSGPRGNQPQHF
TGTGCCAGCAGTTTATCAGGGCCCCGAGGCAATCAGCCCCAGCATTTT
>.|TRBD1|16|TRBV4-2|TRBJ1-6
CASSLTGSSYNSPLHF
TGTGCCAGCAGCTTGACAGGGAGCTCCTATAATTCACCCCTCCACTTT
>.|TRBD1|20|TRBV7-6|TRBJ1-1
CASSQLDERHTDRWNTEAFF
TGTGCCAGCAGCCAATTAGATGAAAGGCATACGGACAGGTGGAACACTGAAGCTTTCTTT
>.|.|10|TRBV30|TRBJ1-2
CAWSGGGYTF
TGTGCCTGGAGCGGGGGGGGCTACACCTTC